The 20 T cell receptor beta chains below were found in one sample sequenced in a study of blood T cell repertoires in COVID-19. Assay used: immunoSEQ multiplex PCR; TCRdb lists only in-frame clones, some missing. In the table there are around 80,000 clones, less than 90% of which are singletons. The sample was peripheral blood. These receptors came from a human donor in a cohort sampled during active COVID-19.

This chain links TRBV5-5 with TRBJ1-1; 8 positions match TRBD1. CDR1 is SGHKS, CDR2 YYEKEE, per germline (reference sequence). V trimming: 3 bases; J trimming: 1 base; junction bases outside the gene matches: 5. This CDR3 is built from 15 residues. CDR3 region: CASSWAGTGNTEAFF. The CDR3 DNA reads TGTGCCAGCAGCTGGGCCGGGACAGGGAACACTGAAGCTTTCTTT.

This rearrangement joins TRBV6-1 to TRBJ1-1, with 9 bases fitting TRBD1. Unmatched junction bases numbered 7, after V lost 1 base and J lost 1 base. The CDR3 loop spans 17 amino acids. Germline V gene data show CDR1 as MNHNS and CDR2 as SASEGT. The chain's CDR3 is CASSEVAGQGPNTEAFF. CDR3 sequence (DNA): TGTGCCAGCAGTGAAGTAGCCGGACAGGGGCCGAACACTGAAGCTTTCTTT.

The chain carries TRBV4-1 and TRBJ1-2, with TRBD1 matching 7 bases. Germline V lookup: CDR1 MGHRA, CDR2 YSYEKL. Unmatched junction bases numbered 7, after V lost 4 bases and J lost 2 bases. The CDR3 consists of 15 residues. The CDR3 coding sequence is TGCGCCAGCAGCCGCGAGCTGACAGGGAACTATGGCTACACCTTC. This codes for CASSRELTGNYGYTF.

As DNA, the CDR3 is TGTGCCAGCAGCCCCCGTAGGGGGCGTGGCACTGAAGCTTTCTTT. Translated: CASSPRRGRGTEAFF. This sequence joins TRBV28 and TRBJ1-1, with TRBD1 matching 7 bases. The CDR3 runs to 15 residues. J lost 4 bases, V lost 6 bases, and 11 bases had no gene match. Per germline, CDR1 MDHEN and CDR2 SYDVKM. The whole variable domain, filled in from reference TRBV28 and TRBJ1-1, reads DVKVTQSSRYLVKRTGEKVFLECVQDMDHENMFWYRQDPGLGLRLIYFSYDVKMKEKGDIPEGYSVSREKKERFSLILESASTNQTSMYLCASSPRRGRGTEAFFGQGTRLTVV.

The chain uses TRBV5-4 and TRBJ2-3; 7 nucleotides agree with TRBD2. The junction had 7 bases not matched to a gene; V was cut back by 1 base and J by 8 bases. The CDR3 contains 14 residues. Germline lookup yields CDR1 SGHNT and CDR2 YYREEE (reference sequence). CDR3 DNA: TGTGCCAGCAGCTTGTATGCGGGAGAAGGTACGCAGTATTTT. Protein product: CASSLYAGEGTQYF.

The V and J genes are TRBV18 and TRBJ2-2; D possibly corresponds to TRBD1 (6 bases). There are 16 residues in the CDR3. CDR1 KGHSH and CDR2 LQKENI come from the germline V gene. V dropped 4 bases and J dropped 1 base, with 13 bases sitting between them. CDR3 sequence: CASSLQGIKNTGELFF. The CDR3 coding sequence is TGTGCCAGCTCACTACAGGGAATTAAGAACACCGGGGAGCTGTTTTTT.

This sequence joins TRBV9 and TRBJ1-2, with TRBD1 matching over 8 bases. Trimming at V came to 0 bases and at J to 6 bases, leaving 7 bases not matched to a gene. Germline V CDR1 and CDR2: SGDLS, YYNGEE. The CDR3 length is 15 residues. The CDR3, as DNA: TGTGCCAGCAGCGTAGTGGGCAGGGGGCTTGATGGCTACACCTTC. Translation: CASSVVGRGLDGYTF.

The chain couples TRBV19 to TRBJ2-1; D call uncertain. This CDR3 comprises 14 residues. Trimming left V 2 bases short and J 5 bases short, with 10 bases between. The germline V gene has CDR1 LNHDA and CDR2 SQIVND (reference sequence). The CDR3, as DNA: TGTGCCAGTAGTATATGGTCAGCGAACAATGAGCAGTTCTTC. It yields the protein CASSIWSANNEQFF.

This clone was detected only a few times. CDR3 nucleotides: TGTGCCAGCTCACCCCTGGAGGCGGACGAGCAGTACTTC. Its translation: CASSPLEADEQYF. The J gene is TRBJ2-7, the V gene TRBV18, with a weak D call TRBD2 (5 bases). The CDR3 extends over 13 amino acids. The germline gives CDR1 KGHSH, CDR2 LQKENI. With 3 bases removed from V and 5 bases from J, the gap between germline ends came to 11 bases.

The CDR3 region has the DNA TGTGCCACCAGCAGACAGGACAGACCGGACACTGAAGCTTTCTTT. Translated: CATSRQDRPDTEAFF. This chain uses TRBV15 with TRBJ1-1, with D possibly matching TRBD1 (6 bases). Germline CDR1 LNHNV, CDR2 YYDKDF (reference sequence). The CDR3 is 15 amino acids. Trimming stripped 2 bases from V and 3 bases from J, with 13 bases between. The complete variable domain, with remaining parts taken from reference TRBV15 and TRBJ1-1, reads DAMVIQNPRYQVTQFGKPVTLSCSQTLNHNVMYWYQQKSSQAPKLLFHYYDKDFNNEADTPDNFQSRRPNTSFCFLDIRSPGLGDTAMYLCATSRQDRPDTEAFFGQGTRLTVV.

This chain connects TRBV5-5 to TRBJ2-2; 9 bases align to TRBD1. V was clipped by 2 bases and J by 2 bases; unmatched bases: 1. This CDR3 has 15 amino acids. CDR1 SGHKS and CDR2 YYEKEE come from the germline V gene (reference sequence). DNA of the CDR3: TGTGCCAGCAGCTTACAGGGGGCCAACACCGGGGAGCTGTTTTTT. Residues: CASSLQGANTGELFF.

The V gene is TRBV5-1, the J gene TRBJ2-4; D perhaps matches TRBD2 (5 bases). The CDR3 extends over 15 amino acids. The germline V gene encodes CDR1 SGHRS and CDR2 YFSETQ. V was cut by 4 bases and J by 3 bases, with 14 bases left in between. CDR3 coding DNA: TGCGCCAGCAGCGAGGGCAGGTATGACAAAAACATTCAGTACTTC. It codes for CASSEGRYDKNIQYF.

The V call is TRBV28, the J call TRBJ2-5; D is possibly TRBD2 (5 bases). Germline V gene data show CDR1 as MDHEN and CDR2 as SYDVKM. The length of the CDR3 is 15 residues. V was shortened by 8 bases and J by 5 bases, with 21 bases between the two germline ends. The CDR3 reads CASRLPTGSAETQYF. CDR3 nucleotide sequence: TGTGCCAGCCGACTTCCCACTGGGAGTGCGGAGACCCAGTACTTC.

This clone was seen a few times. The chain joins TRBV27 to TRBJ1-5, with TRBD1 as a possible D gene (6 bases). The V end lost 6 bases, the J end lost 2 bases, and 8 bases lay between the germline ends. The CDR3 loop spans 13 amino acids. Germline V lookup: CDR1 MNHEY, CDR2 SMNVEV (reference sequence). The CDR3 region has the DNA TGTGCCAGCAGCCGACAGGGCAATCAGCCCCAGCATTTT. Protein sequence: CASSRQGNQPQHF.

V gene TRBV4-1 combines with J gene TRBJ2-1, with D possibly being TRBD2 (5 bases). Looked up from germline, CDR1 is MGHRA and CDR2 is YSYEKL. V shed 5 bases and J shed 5 bases, with 16 bases lying between them. This CDR3 comprises 15 residues. CDR3: CASSTNEGDNNEQFF. The CDR3 nucleotides read TGCGCCAGCAGCACTAACGAGGGAGACAACAATGAGCAGTTCTTC.

This chain joins TRBV2 and TRBJ2-1; possible D gene TRBD2, 7 bases. Germline lookup yields CDR1 SNHLY and CDR2 FYNNEI. The CDR3 consists of 15 residues. The ends were cut back, 10 bases at V and 0 bases at J, with 16 bases in the middle. The CDR3 sequence is CAIPRGGSSYNEQFF. The CDR3 nucleotides read TGTGCCATCCCGAGGGGGGGGAGCTCCTACAATGAGCAGTTCTTC.

The gene calls are TRBV6-5 and TRBJ1-1; a possible D gene is TRBD1 (6 bases). The CDR3 loop spans 14 amino acids. Trimming shortened V by 2 bases and J by 3 bases, and 10 bases separated the two germline ends. Germline V gene lookup returns CDR1 MNHEY and CDR2 SVGAGI. The CDR3 sequence: CASSYLRTDTEAFF. CDR3 DNA: TGTGCCAGCAGTTACCTTAGGACAGACACTGAAGCTTTCTTT.

This rearrangement joins TRBV5-1 to TRBJ1-3; 7 bases match TRBD1. The CDR3 is 15 amino acids. V lost 5 bases and J lost 0; bases outside the gene matches: 5. CDR1 SGHRS and CDR2 YFSETQ come from the germline V gene. Here the CDR3 reads CASSRQGYSGNTIYF. The DNA for the CDR3 is TGCGCCAGCAGTAGACAGGGATACTCTGGAAACACCATATATTTT. The full variable domain, completed using reference TRBV5-1 and TRBJ1-3, is KAGVTQTPRYLIKTRGQQVTLSCSPISGHRSVSWYQQTPGQGLQFLFEYFSETQRNKGNFPGRFSGRQFSNSRSEMNVSTLELGDSALYLCASSRQGYSGNTIYFGEGSWLTVV.

The chain recombines TRBV7-2 with TRBJ2-1; a possible D gene is TRBD2 (6 bases). V lost 7 bases to trimming and J lost 0 bases, with 13 bases between them. Germline V CDR1 and CDR2: SGHTA, FQGNSA. The CDR3 is 15 residues long. The CDR3 coding sequence is TGTGCCAGCACGTTAGCGGCTGACTCCTACAATGAGCAGTTCTTC. As protein: CASTLAADSYNEQFF.

Here the CDR3 reads CASSMGRGHGYTF. Here the CDR3 DNA reads TGTGCCAGTAGTATGGGCAGGGGGCATGGCTACACCTTC. J is TRBJ1-2 and V is TRBV19; 8 nucleotides match TRBD1. The CDR3 extends over 13 amino acids. The germline gives CDR1 LNHDA, CDR2 SQIVND (reference sequence). With 3 bases clipped from V and 6 bases from J, the junction kept 3 bases outside the gene matches. The whole variable domain, remainder taken from reference TRBV19 and TRBJ1-2, is DGGITQSPKYLFRKEGQNVTLSCEQNLNHDAMYWYRQDPGQGLRLIYYSQIVNDFQKGDIAEGYSVSREKKESFPLTVTSAQKNPTAFYLCASSMGRGHGYTFGSGTRLTVV.